The 7 T cell receptor beta chains listed next were all sequenced from one sample in a study of neurological immune-mediated disorders. TCRdb redid the calling of the 5' RACE reads with MiXCR, one entry per CDR3 protein. The top ten hold roughly 5.2% of the sample, which has about 70,000 distinct CDR3 sequences, 2.5% to 3.5% seen once. The sample comprised PBMCs. Every receptor here comes from a woman aged 50 to 60 with multiple sclerosis.

This clonotype was picked up many times. J is TRBJ2-7 and V is TRBV14, with 10 bases that match TRBD1. Germline V CDR1 and CDR2: SGHDN, FVKESK. J gave up 3 bases and V 5 bases, and 7 bases lay outside the gene matches. This CDR3 comprises 15 residues. This CDR3 reads CASSRGTGDFYEQYF. In nucleotides, the CDR3 is TGTGCCAGCAGCAGAGGGACAGGGGATTTCTACGAGCAGTACTTC.

This clonotype occurred many times. V gene TRBV20-1 combines with J gene TRBJ2-3; D not certain. V was pared by 6 bases and J by 1 base, with 8 bases between. This CDR3 region has 12 residues. Germline-derived CDR1 and CDR2 are DFQATT and SNEGSKA (reference sequence). The CDR3 DNA sequence: TGCAGTGCCCCCCTCGGCACAGATACGCAGTATTTT. The encoded protein is CSAPLGTDTQYF.

This clonotype was seen at least ten times. The chain carries TRBV5-1 and TRBJ2-2; 10 positions agree with TRBD2. The CDR3 contains 16 residues. V gave up 4 bases and J gave up 3 bases; unmatched junction bases: 6. The germline V gene has CDR1 SGHRS and CDR2 YFSETQ. The CDR3 DNA is TGCGCCAGCAGCCCCTCCGGACTAGCGGACACCGGGGAGCTGTTTTTT. It encodes CASSPSGLADTGELFF.

This clonotype appeared many times. The chain is built from TRBV18 and TRBJ2-2; 7 nucleotides line up with TRBD1. Looked up from germline, CDR1 is KGHSH and CDR2 is LQKENI. The CDR3 covers 14 residues. The junction had 0 bases not matched to a gene; V was cut back by 0 bases and J by 5 bases. This CDR3 reads CASSPPQGTGELFF. The CDR3 coding sequence is TGTGCCAGCTCACCACCACAGGGGACCGGGGAGCTGTTTTTT.

This clonotype was counted ten times or more. The chain uses TRBV15 and TRBJ1-4, with D possibly being TRBD1 (5 bases). The germline gives CDR1 LNHNV, CDR2 YYDKDF (reference sequence). Trimming cost V 0 bases and J 12 bases, with 17 bases left between them. The length of the CDR3 is 15 residues. In nucleotides, the CDR3 is TGTGCCACCAGCAGAGATCTAGGGGTCGTGGACCAACTGTTTTTT. Translated, it gives CATSRDLGVVDQLFF.

This clonotype was counted at least ten times. V gene TRBV28 combines with J gene TRBJ2-7; 11 positions match TRBD1. The germline V gene has CDR1 MDHEN and CDR2 SYDVKM. The CDR3 runs 15 residues. V gave up 6 bases and J gave up 2 bases; unmatched junction bases: 6. This CDR3 is CASRSPGQGAYEQYF. In nucleotides, the CDR3 is TGTGCCAGCAGATCTCCGGGACAGGGGGCCTACGAGCAGTACTTC.

This clonotype was seen many times. The CDR3 sequence: CASSLMGDGTPNTGEQYF. As DNA, the CDR3 is TGTGCCAGCAGCTTAATGGGCGATGGGACTCCGAACACGGGCGAGCAGTACTTC. The chain uses TRBV7-3 and TRBJ2-7, with a possible D match to TRBD2 (6 bases). The CDR3 contains 18 residues. The V gene's germline CDR1 is SGHTA and CDR2 FQGTGA. V was clipped by 1 base and J by 6 bases, with 25 bases between them.